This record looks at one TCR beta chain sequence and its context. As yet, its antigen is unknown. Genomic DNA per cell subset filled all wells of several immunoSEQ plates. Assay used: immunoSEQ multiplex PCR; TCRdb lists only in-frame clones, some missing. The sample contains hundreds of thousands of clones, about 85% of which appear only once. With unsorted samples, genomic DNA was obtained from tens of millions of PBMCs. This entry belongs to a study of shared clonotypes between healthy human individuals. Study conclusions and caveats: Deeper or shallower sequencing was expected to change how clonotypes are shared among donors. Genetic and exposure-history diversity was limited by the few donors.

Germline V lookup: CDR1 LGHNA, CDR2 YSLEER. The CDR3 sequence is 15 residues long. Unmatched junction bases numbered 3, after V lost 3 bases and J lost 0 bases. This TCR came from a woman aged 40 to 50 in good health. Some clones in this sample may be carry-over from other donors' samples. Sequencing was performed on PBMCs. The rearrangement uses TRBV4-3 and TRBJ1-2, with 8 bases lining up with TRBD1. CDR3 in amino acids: CASSQGQATNYGYTF. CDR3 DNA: TGCGCCAGCAGCCAGGGACAGGCTACTAACTATGGCTACACCTTC.